The rows below give T cell receptor beta chains drawn from one sample of a study of molecular identifiers for immune sequencing clone quantification. TCRdb fed the PCR reads into MiXCR, producing one record per CDR3 protein. The sample has just under 650,000 distinct CDR3 sequences, around 20% seen once; the top ten hold approximately 0.9%. Material for sequencing was naive CD8+ T cells from blood, with Jurkat cell RNA spiked in. These receptors all come from a human donor in good health. Some libraries in this study had Jurkat cell RNA spiked in. The CDR3 runs from the conserved cysteine through the conserved F or W. Each record gives: clone size, J gene, D gene, V gene, CDR3 DNA, CDR3 protein. A D gene is named only where the DNA matches it firmly. Expanded clones are given a class, and other clones once, few, many or no size at all.

clone_size: many; j_call: TRBJ2-2; d_call: -; v_call: TRBV6-6; cdr3_nt: TGTGCCAGCAGTTGGGCCAGGGGCGCCGGGGAGCTGTTTTTT; cdr3_aa: CASSWARGAGELFF
clone_size: many; j_call: TRBJ2-5; d_call: -; v_call: TRBV7-6; cdr3_nt: TGTGCCAGCAGCTTATCCGGGACTGTGTACCAAGAGACCCAGTACTTC; cdr3_aa: CASSLSGTVYQETQYF
clone_size: -; j_call: TRBJ2-6; d_call: -; v_call: TRBV19; cdr3_nt: TGTGCCAGTAGTATATGGGGTGGCAGGGAGTCTGGGGCCAACGTCCTGACTTTC; cdr3_aa: CASSIWGGRESGANVLTF
clone_size: -; j_call: TRBJ2-7; d_call: -; v_call: TRBV6-5; cdr3_nt: TGTGCTTCCCGTGGGGGCCAATACGAGCAGTACTTC; cdr3_aa: CASRGGQYEQYF
clone_size: many; j_call: TRBJ2-3; d_call: -; v_call: TRBV23-1; cdr3_nt: TGCGCCAGCAGTCAATCGGGCGGCAGATCAAGGGAACTCGCGGACTTCACAGATACGCAGTATTTT; cdr3_aa: CASSQSGGRSRELADFTDTQYF
clone_size: many; j_call: TRBJ1-1; d_call: TRBD1; v_call: TRBV27; cdr3_nt: TGTGCCAGCAGTAACCCCAGGGGGCTTAACACTGAAGCTTTCTTT; cdr3_aa: CASSNPRGLNTEAFF
clone_size: many; j_call: TRBJ2-5; d_call: -; v_call: TRBV7-9; cdr3_nt: TGTGCCAGCAGCTTAGTACTGGGAGAAGAGACCCAGTACTTC; cdr3_aa: CASSLVLGEETQYF
clone_size: -; j_call: TRBJ2-7; d_call: -; v_call: TRBV6-2/TRBV6-3; cdr3_nt: TGTGCCAGCAGTTACGGAGCCGGGCCTCTGTCCTACGAGCAGTACTTC; cdr3_aa: CASSYGAGPLSYEQYF
clone_size: many; j_call: TRBJ1-1; d_call: -; v_call: TRBV16; cdr3_nt: TGTGCCAGCAGCCAATTAGGGGGCACTGAAGCTTTCTTT; cdr3_aa: CASSQLGGTEAFF
clone_size: once; j_call: TRBJ2-7; d_call: TRBD2; v_call: TRBV6-2/TRBV6-3; cdr3_nt: TGTGCCGGCAGTTCGAGGCGGGAGAGCTCCTACGAGCAGTACTTC; cdr3_aa: CAGSSRRESSYEQYF
clone_size: -; j_call: TRBJ2-5; d_call: TRBD2; v_call: TRBV11-3; cdr3_nt: TGTGCCAGCAGCTCGGGACTAGACAAAGAGACCCAGTACTTC; cdr3_aa: CASSSGLDKETQYF
clone_size: many; j_call: TRBJ2-2; d_call: -; v_call: TRBV30; cdr3_nt: TGTGCCTGGTCACACGTAAACACCGGGGAGCTGTTTTTT; cdr3_aa: CAWSHVNTGELFF
clone_size: many; j_call: TRBJ2-1; d_call: -; v_call: TRBV5-6; cdr3_nt: TGTGCCAGCAGCTCACCGGGACACTCCTACAATGAGCAGTTCTTC; cdr3_aa: CASSSPGHSYNEQFF
clone_size: many; j_call: TRBJ2-3; d_call: TRBD1; v_call: TRBV2; cdr3_nt: TGTGCCAGCACCACGGGACAGGGCATAGATACGCAGTATTTT; cdr3_aa: CASTTGQGIDTQYF
clone_size: many; j_call: TRBJ2-7; d_call: -; v_call: TRBV7-2; cdr3_nt: TGTGCCAGCAGCTTAGTCCAGGGACCCGAGCAGTACTTC; cdr3_aa: CASSLVQGPEQYF
clone_size: -; j_call: TRBJ1-3; d_call: -; v_call: TRBV5-6; cdr3_nt: TGTGCCAGCGGGCCAGACAGCTCTGGAAACACCATATATTTT; cdr3_aa: CASGPDSSGNTIYF
clone_size: many; j_call: TRBJ2-7; d_call: TRBD2; v_call: TRBV28; cdr3_nt: TGTGCCAGCAGTTTTCGCGGGACTAGCGGGAACGAGCAGTACTTC; cdr3_aa: CASSFRGTSGNEQYF